This TCR beta chain was found in a study of regulatory T cells in long-lasting Graves disease (dated by TCRdb to the early 2020s). With respect to the entire study: Patients with newly diagnosed Graves' disease had been on antithyroid drugs for under 3 months. Patients with persistent Graves' disease were compared with patients with newly diagnosed Graves' disease using TCR sequencing and RNA sequencing of peripheral blood. The study was registered as a clinical trial and conducted in China. A total of some 33 samples were covered by TCR sequencing, comprising approximately 13 persistent and approximately 20 newly diagnosed Graves' disease patients. Results and caveats for the whole study, not just this receptor: A larger number of public clonotypes was shared among persistent patients (under 3,000) than among newly diagnosed patients (about 990). TRBV28, TRBJ1-2 and TRBJ2-5 were preferentially used in persistent disease, while TRBV20-1 and TRBJ2-1 were favored in newly diagnosed disease. The authors acknowledged the small sample size as a limitation that may reduce accuracy. Sequencing and analysis were restricted to the TCR beta chain. Because the primary lesion, thyroid tissue, could not be accessed, the study looked at peripheral blood alone. Lower TCR Shannon entropy and fewer highly expanded clones were observed in persistent Graves' disease patients than in newly diagnosed patients, which suggested clonal expansion.

Sample time point, as interpreted from the label and publication: newly diagnosed GD, antithyroid drugs for less than 3 months. For both TCR sequencing and RNA sequencing, RNA was extracted from PBMCs in TRIzol. The diagnosis of Graves' disease was made according to American Thyroid Association guidelines. Patients were recruited from an endocrinology department in Xi'an, China. Each patient gave about 9.1 milliliters of peripheral blood, collected in an EDTA anticoagulant tube. PBMCs were isolated by Ficoll Paque Plus density gradient separation without further T cell sorting. An Agilent 2100 Bioanalyzer and agarose gel were used to assess RNA quality, and a NanoDrop 2000 was used to measure RNA concentration. This clonotype was recorded at least ten times. Its antigen is not yet known. Base qualities are not at hand, and no much larger clone is one base apart. To prepare the library, multiplex PCR was applied. The reads were generated on an Illumina HiSeq 4000. iRepertoire HTBI primers and Arm-PCR amplification of CDR3 regions were used to construct TCR beta libraries. Gel purification was performed on PCR products prior to sequencing. From the authors' description of their analysis: Gene usage analysis of CDR3 amino acid clonotypes relied on the 62 TRBV and about 13 TRBJ segments identified across samples. COPE and FqMerger were used to merge filtered high-quality paired reads into contigs. BLAST was used to align contigs to IMGT TRBV, TRBD and TRBJ reference genes, and CDR3 was defined according to IMGT. Any clonotype with a frequency above 0.1% was counted as a highly expanded clone. Shannon entropy was used to measure repertoire diversity, and the Gini coefficient was used to measure V-J evenness. Clonotypes shared by more than one individual were considered public. Using fastp trimming at Q25 and MiXCR clonotype assembly, TCRdb reanalyzed the public sequencing data and kept in-frame beta chains. Merged by CDR3 protein, the rows form single entries marked with the most common genes and DNA. The V and J calls were determined by TCRdb, not by the authors. The table for this sample lists 350,000 to 550,000 distinct CDR3 sequences; around 15% of them were counted only once. Approximately 15% of the sample goes to the ten largest clones.

Between the V and J ends, shortened by 3 bases and 0 bases respectively, the junction contains 32 bases. For CDR1 and CDR2, the germline V gene lists SNHLY and FYNNEI. The CDR3, from cysteine to phenylalanine, totals 23 residues. The entry retains the CDR3 DNA only, 69 bases that are in frame from base 1. In addition, the sample was reused for a study of T cells in Graves' hyperthyroidism and ophthalmopathy. The second study reports: Stable Graves' hyperthyroidism was defined as the absence of progression to ophthalmopathy over 18 months of follow-up. Hyperthyroidism patients were newly diagnosed, had a disease duration of under 2 months, and were aged 18 to 65 years. The study excluded patients with uncontrolled infections, other autoimmune diseases, pregnancy or lactation. Diagnoses were based on clinical symptoms, serum thyroxine and TRAb, thyroid ultrasound and orbital computed tomography. For the first round of RT-PCR on the TCR CDR3, the HTBI primer set was used together with the Qiagen OneStep RT-PCR kit. Most expanded thyroid clonotypes (frequency above 0.001) were also detected in blood, a finding suggesting that blood repertoires may reflect thyroid immune responses. In cross-validation, a model built on a 13 V-J signature told ophthalmopathy apart from stable hyperthyroidism with 85% to 90% sensitivity and roughly 83% specificity, and in testing the same model reached 80%/75%. In validation, the model predicted progression to ophthalmopathy with 55% to 71% sensitivity and approximately 78% specificity, a median of roughly seven months before onset. A discovery cohort of approximately 100 patients, approximately 45 with Graves' ophthalmopathy and roughly 59 with stable Graves' hyperthyroidism, was used to find distinguishing TCR V-J signatures. An independent validation cohort of 18 to 20 hyperthyroidism patients and 15 or so patients who later progressed to ophthalmopathy tested prospective prediction of ophthalmopathy. The 95 to 100 discovery patients were divided at random into training and test sets in a 7:3 ratio. The study also compared thyroid tissue and blood T-cell repertoires from more than five Graves' hyperthyroidism patients. After blood sampling, hyperthyroidism patients were treated with methimazole at a starting dose of 30 mg daily, and ophthalmopathy patients were treated with high-dose intravenous methylprednisolone. Libraries were constructed in a second round of multiplex PCR, after which size selection and purification were carried out. Libraries were sequenced paired-end with 100 bp reads on an Illumina HiSeq2000. SOAPnuke was used to process the raw data, throwing out any read that contained adapters or uncalled bases, had a mean Phred below 15, or lacked an exact constant-primer or identifier match. COPE v1.2.5 was used to merge the high-quality paired reads, and each unique nucleotide sequence was defined as a clonotype. MiTCR v1.1 was used to align the clonotypes against IMGT TRBV, TRBD and TRBJ reference segments. The analysis was restricted to V-J combinations with a frequency above 0.0001, which together covered approximately 99% of the repertoires. A TCS score was defined as the ratio of F50 (clonal expansion) to E x V (chaos), with BLOSUM62-based TCRdist applied between CDR3 peptides within each V-J. Welch's t-statistics and random forest reduced around 520 V-J features to 13, which were used in a naive Bayes classifier (R e1071). Sample size was not statistically predetermined, and blinding of investigators to group allocation was not performed. According to the paper, TCR Vbeta CDR3 sequencing was carried out on around 140 peripheral blood samples, which came from approximately 43 ophthalmopathy, fewer than 80 hyperthyroidism and some 17 progressor patients.

The TCR comes from a woman between 50 and 59 years old with Graves disease. Donor details come from another sample of the same person, matched by shared clones. The chain is made from TRBV2 and TRBJ2-2; matching of 5 bases hints at TRBD1 as the D gene. This specimen was peripheral blood mononuclear cells (PBMCs), taken at new diagnosis, from a patient treated with antithyroid drugs. The CDR3 protein sequence reads: CASSDFRGRATPNGPTNTGELFF. The nucleotides are TGTGCCAGCAGTGACTTTAGGGGCAGGGCGACACCAAATGGGCCGACGAACACCGGGGAGCTGTTTTTT.